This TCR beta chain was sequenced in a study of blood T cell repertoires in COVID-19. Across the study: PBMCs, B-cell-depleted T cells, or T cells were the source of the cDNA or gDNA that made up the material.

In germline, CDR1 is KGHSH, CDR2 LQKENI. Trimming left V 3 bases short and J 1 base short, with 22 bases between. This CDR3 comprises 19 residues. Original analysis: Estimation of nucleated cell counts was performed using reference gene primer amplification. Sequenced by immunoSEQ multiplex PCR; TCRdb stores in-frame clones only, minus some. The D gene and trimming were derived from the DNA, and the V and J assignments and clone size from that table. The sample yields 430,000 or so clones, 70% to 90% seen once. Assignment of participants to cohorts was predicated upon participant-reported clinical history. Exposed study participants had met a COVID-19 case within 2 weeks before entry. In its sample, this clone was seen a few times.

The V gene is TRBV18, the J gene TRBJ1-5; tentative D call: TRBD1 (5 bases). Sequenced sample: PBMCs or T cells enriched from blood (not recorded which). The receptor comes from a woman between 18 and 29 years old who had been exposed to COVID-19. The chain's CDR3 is CASSPDQVRRGTSNQPQHF. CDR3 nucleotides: TGTGCCAGCTCACCCGATCAAGTCAGAAGGGGCACGAGCAATCAGCCCCAGCATTTT. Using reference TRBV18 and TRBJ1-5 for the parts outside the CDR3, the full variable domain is NAGVMQNPRHLVRRRGQEARLRCSPMKGHSHVYWYRQLPEEGLKFMVYLQKENIIDESGMPKERFSAEFPKEGPSILRIQQVVRGDSAAYFCASSPDQVRRGTSNQPQHFGDGTRLSIL.